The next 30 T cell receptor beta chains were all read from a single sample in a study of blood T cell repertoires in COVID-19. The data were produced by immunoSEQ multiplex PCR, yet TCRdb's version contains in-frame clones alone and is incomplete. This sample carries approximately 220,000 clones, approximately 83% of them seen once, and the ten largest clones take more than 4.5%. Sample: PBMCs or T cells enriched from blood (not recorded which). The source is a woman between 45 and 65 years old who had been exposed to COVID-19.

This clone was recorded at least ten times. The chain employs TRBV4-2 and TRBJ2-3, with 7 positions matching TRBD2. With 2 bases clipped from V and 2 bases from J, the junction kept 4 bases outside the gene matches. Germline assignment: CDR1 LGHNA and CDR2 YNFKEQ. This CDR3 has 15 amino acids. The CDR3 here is CASSQTGGNTDTQYF. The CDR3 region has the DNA TGTGCCAGCAGCCAAACCGGGGGGAACACAGATACGCAGTATTTT.

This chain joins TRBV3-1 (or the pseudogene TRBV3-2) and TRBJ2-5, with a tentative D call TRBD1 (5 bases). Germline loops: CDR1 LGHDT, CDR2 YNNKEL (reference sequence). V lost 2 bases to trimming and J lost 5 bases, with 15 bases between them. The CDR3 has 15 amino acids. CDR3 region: CASSQRQGLGETQYF. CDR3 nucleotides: TGTGCCAGCAGCCAACGGCAGGGATTAGGGGAGACCCAGTACTTC.

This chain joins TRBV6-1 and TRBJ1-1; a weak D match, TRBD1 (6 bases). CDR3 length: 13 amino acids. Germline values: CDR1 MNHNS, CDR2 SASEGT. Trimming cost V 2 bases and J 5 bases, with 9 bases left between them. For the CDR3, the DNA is TGTGCCAGCAGTGAAACACAGGGAACTGAAGCTTTCTTT. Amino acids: CASSETQGTEAFF.

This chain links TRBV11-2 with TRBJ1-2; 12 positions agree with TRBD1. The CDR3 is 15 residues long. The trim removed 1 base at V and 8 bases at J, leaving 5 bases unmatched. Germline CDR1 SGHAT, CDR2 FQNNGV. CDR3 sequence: CASSLAGDRGQGYTF. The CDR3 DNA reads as TGTGCCAGCAGCTTAGCGGGGGACAGGGGGCAGGGCTACACCTTC.

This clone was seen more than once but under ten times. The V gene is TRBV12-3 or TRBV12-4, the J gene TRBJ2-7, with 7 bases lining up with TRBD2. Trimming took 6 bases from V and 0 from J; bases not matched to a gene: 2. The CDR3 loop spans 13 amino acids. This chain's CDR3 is CASRTGGSYEQYF. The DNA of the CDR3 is TGTGCCAGCAGGACGGGGGGCTCCTACGAGCAGTACTTC.

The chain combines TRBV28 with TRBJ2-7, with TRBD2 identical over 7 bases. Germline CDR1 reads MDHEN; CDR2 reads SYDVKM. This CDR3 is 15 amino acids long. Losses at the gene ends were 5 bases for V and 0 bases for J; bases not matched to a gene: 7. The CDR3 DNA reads TGTGCCAGCAGTCGCGCACGGACTAGCTCCTACGAGCAGTACTTC. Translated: CASSRARTSSYEQYF.

The CDR3 protein is CASSDGSGTEAFF. The DNA of the CDR3 is TGTGCCAGCAGTGACGGGTCGGGGACTGAAGCTTTCTTT. The rearrangement uses TRBV6-1 and TRBJ1-1, with D unclear. The length of the CDR3 is 13 residues. Trimming took off 3 bases at V and 5 bases at J, with 10 bases between the two ends. CDR1 and CDR2 from the germline V gene are MNHNS and SASEGT.

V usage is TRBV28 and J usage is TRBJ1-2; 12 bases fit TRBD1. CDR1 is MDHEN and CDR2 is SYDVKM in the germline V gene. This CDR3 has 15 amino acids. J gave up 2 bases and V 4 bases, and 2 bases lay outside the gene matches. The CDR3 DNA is TGTGCCAGCAGTTGGGGGACAGGGGGCAACTATGGCTACACCTTC. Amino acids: CASSWGTGGNYGYTF.

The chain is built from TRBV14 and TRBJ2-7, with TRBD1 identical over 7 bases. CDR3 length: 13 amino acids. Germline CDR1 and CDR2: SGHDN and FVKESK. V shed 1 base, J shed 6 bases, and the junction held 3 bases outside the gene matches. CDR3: CASSQADRAEQYF. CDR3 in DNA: TGTGCCAGCAGCCAAGCCGACAGGGCCGAGCAGTACTTC. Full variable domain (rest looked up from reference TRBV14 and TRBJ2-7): EAGVTQFPSHSVIEKGQTVTLRCDPISGHDNLYWYRRVMGKEIKFLLHFVKESKQDESGMPNNRFLAERTGGTYSTLKVQPAELEDSGVYFCASSQADRAEQYFGPGTRLTVT.

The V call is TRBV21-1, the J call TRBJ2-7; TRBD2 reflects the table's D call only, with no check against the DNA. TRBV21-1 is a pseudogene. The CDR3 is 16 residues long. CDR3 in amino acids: CASQPGTSGVYYEQYF. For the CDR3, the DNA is TGTGCCAGCCAACCCGGGACTAGCGGGGTTTACTACGAGCAGTACTTC.

The CDR3 nucleotides read TGTGCCACCTCCTTGGGGGGACAAGAGACCCAGTACTTC. It codes for CATSLGGQETQYF. This rearrangement joins TRBV24-1 to TRBJ2-5, with D possibly matching TRBD2 (6 bases). Germline lookup yields CDR1 KGHDR and CDR2 SFDVKD. The CDR3 has 13 amino acids. V was cut by 9 bases and J by 2 bases, with 12 bases left in between.

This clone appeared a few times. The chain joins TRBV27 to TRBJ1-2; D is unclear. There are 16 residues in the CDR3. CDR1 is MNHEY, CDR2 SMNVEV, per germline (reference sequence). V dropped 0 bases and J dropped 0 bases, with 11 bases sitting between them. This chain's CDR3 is CASSLSWQATNYGYTF. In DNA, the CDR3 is TGTGCCAGCAGTTTATCGTGGCAGGCGACTAACTATGGCTACACCTTC.

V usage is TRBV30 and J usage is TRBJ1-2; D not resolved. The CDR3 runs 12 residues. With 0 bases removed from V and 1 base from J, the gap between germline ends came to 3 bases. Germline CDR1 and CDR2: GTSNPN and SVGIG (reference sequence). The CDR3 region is CAWSVHNYGYTF. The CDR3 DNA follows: TGTGCCTGGAGTGTTCATAACTATGGCTACACCTTC.

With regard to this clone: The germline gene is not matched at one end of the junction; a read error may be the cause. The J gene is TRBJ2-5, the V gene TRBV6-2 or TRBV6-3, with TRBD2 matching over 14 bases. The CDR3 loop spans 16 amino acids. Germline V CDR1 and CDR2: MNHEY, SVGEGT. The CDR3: CASSHSGLAGEETQYF. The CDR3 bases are TGTGCCAGCAGTCACTCGGGACTAGCGGGAGAGGAGACCCAGTACTTC.

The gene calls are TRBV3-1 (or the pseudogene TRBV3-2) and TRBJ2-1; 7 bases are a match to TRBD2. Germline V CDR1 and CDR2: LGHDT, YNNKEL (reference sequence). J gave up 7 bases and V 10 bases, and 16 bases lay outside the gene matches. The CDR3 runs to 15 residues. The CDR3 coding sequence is TGTGCCACCCTCCTAATAGCGGGTAGGGAGAATGAGCAGTTCTTC. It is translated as CATLLIAGRENEQFF.

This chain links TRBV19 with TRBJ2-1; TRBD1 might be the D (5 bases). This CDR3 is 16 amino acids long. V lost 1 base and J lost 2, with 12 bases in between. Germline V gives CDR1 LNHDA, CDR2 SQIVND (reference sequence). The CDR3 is CASSIAAGYTYNEQFF. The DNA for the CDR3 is TGTGCCAGTAGTATAGCGGCAGGGTATACCTACAATGAGCAGTTCTTC. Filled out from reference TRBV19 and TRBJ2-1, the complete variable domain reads DGGITQSPKYLFRKEGQNVTLSCEQNLNHDAMYWYRQDPGQGLRLIYYSQIVNDFQKGDIAEGYSVSREKKESFPLTVTSAQKNPTAFYLCASSIAAGYTYNEQFFGPGTRLTVL.

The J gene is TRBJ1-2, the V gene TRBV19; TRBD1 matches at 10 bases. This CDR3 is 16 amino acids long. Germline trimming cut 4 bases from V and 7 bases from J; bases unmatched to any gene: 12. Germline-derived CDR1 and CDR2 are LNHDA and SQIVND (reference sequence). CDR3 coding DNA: TGTGCCAGTAGTACGACAGGGGGCGCGTCCAGGGGTGGCTACACCTTC. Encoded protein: CASSTTGGASRGGYTF.

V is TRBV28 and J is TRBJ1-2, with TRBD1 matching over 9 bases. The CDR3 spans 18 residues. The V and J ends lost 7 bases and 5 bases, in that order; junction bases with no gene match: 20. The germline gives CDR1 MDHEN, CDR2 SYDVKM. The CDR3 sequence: CASTRTLPGTGKGYGYTF. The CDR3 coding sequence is TGTGCCAGCACCCGGACCTTACCCGGGACAGGGAAAGGGTATGGCTACACCTTC.

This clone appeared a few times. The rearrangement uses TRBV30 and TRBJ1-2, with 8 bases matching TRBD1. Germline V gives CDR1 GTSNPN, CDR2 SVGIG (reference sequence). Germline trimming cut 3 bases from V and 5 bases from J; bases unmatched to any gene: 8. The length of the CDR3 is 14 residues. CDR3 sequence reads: CAWRPTGGGYGYTF. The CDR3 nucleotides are TGTGCCTGGAGGCCCACAGGGGGAGGGTATGGCTACACCTTC.

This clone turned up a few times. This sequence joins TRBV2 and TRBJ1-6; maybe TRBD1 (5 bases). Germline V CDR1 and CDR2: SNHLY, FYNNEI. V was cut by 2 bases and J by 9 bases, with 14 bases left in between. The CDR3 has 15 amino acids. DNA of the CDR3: TGTGCCAGCAGTGAAAGGGGAACAGGCACTTCACCCCTCCACTTT. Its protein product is CASSERGTGTSPLHF.

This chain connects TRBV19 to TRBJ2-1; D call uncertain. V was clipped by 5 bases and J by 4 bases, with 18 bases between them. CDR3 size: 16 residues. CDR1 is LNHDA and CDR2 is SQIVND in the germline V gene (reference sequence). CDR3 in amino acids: CASSEAHRPEYNEQFF. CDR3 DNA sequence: TGTGCCAGTAGTGAGGCACACCGCCCTGAATACAATGAGCAGTTCTTC. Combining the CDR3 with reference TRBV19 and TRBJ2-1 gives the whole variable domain DGGITQSPKYLFRKEGQNVTLSCEQNLNHDAMYWYRQDPGQGLRLIYYSQIVNDFQKGDIAEGYSVSREKKESFPLTVTSAQKNPTAFYLCASSEAHRPEYNEQFFGPGTRLTVL.

The CDR3 spells CASRAQQSGANVLTF. DNA for the CDR3: TGTGCCAGCAGGGCACAGCAGTCTGGGGCCAACGTCCTGACTTTC. The chain carries TRBV7-2 and TRBJ2-6; D is uncertain. Germline V gene sequence: CDR1 SGHTA, CDR2 FQGNSA. This CDR3 spans 15 amino acids. V lost 6 bases, J lost 1 base, and 10 bases lay in between.

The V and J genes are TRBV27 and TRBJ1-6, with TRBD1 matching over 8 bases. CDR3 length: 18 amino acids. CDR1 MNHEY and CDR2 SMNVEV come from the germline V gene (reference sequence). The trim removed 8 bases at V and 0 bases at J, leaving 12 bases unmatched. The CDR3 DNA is TGTGCCAGCCGCCGGGACACAGGGGGGGGCTCCTATAATTCACCCCTCCACTTT. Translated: CASRRDTGGGSYNSPLHF.

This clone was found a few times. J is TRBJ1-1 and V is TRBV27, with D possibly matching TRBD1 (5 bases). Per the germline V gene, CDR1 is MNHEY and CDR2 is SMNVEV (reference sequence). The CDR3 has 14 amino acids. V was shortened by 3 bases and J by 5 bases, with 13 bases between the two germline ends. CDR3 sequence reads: CASSFTAGKTEAFF. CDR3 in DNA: TGTGCCAGCAGTTTTACCGCAGGGAAAACTGAAGCTTTCTTT.

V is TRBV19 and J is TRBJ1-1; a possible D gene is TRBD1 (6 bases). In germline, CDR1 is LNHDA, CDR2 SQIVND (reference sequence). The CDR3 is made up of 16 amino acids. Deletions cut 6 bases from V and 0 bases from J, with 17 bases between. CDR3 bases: TGTGCCAGTAGCGCATTCAGGGGAGGGGTGAACACTGAAGCTTTCTTT. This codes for CASSAFRGGVNTEAFF.

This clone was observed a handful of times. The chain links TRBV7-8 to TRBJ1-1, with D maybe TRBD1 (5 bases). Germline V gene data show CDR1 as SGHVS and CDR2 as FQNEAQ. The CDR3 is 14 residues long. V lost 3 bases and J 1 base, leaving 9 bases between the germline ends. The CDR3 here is CASSFRGGNTEAFF. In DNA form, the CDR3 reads TGTGCCAGCAGCTTCCGGGGGGGGAACACTGAAGCTTTCTTT.

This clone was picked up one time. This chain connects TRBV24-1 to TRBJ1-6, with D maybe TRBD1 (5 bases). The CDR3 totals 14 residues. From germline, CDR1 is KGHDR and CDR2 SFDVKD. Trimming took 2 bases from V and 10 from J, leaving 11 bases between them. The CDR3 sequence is CATSDSRVSSPLHF. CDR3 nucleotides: TGTGCCACCAGTGATTCCAGGGTTTCGTCACCCCTCCACTTT.

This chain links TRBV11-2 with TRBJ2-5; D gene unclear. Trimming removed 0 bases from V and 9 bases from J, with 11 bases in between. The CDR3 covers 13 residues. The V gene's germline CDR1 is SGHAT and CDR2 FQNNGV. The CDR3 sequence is CASSLDVRIAQYF. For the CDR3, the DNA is TGTGCCAGCAGCTTAGACGTCCGTATCGCCCAGTACTTC.

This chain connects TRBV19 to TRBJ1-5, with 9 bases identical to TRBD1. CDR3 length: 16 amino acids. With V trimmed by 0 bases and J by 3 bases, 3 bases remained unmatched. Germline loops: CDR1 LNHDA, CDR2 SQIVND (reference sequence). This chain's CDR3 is CASSIEDRGANQPQHF. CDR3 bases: TGTGCCAGTAGTATAGAGGACAGGGGCGCCAATCAGCCCCAGCATTTT.

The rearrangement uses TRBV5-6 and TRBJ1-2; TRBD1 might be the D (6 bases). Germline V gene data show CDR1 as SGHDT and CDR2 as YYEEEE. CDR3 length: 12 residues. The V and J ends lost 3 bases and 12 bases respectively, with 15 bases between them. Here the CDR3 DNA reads TGTGCCAGCAGCTGGACGACAGGTGGTGACACCTTC. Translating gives CASSWTTGGDTF.